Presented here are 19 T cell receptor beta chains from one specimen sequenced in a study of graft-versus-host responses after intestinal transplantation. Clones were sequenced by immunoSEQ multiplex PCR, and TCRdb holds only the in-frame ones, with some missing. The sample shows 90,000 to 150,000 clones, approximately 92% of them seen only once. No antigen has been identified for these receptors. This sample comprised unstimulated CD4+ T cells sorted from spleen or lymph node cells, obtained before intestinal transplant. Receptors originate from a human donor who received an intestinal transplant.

CDR3 DNA: TGTGCCAGCAGCTTAGAAGGGGTTCAGCCCCAGCATTTT. This translates into CASSLEGVQPQHF. The chain uses TRBV7-9 and TRBJ1-5, with a weak D call TRBD1 (5 bases). Trimming cost V 1 base and J 6 bases, with 7 bases left between them. Germline V gene data show CDR1 as SEHNR and CDR2 as FQNEAQ (reference sequence). The CDR3 runs to 13 residues.

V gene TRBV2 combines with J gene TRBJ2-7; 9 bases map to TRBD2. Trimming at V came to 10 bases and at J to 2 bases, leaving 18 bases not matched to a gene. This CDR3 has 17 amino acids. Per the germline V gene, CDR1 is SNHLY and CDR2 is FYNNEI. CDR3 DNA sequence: TGTGCCACCCGTCCCCTAACAGGCGCGGGAGGGCCCTACGAGCAGTACTTC. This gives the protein CATRPLTGAGGPYEQYF.

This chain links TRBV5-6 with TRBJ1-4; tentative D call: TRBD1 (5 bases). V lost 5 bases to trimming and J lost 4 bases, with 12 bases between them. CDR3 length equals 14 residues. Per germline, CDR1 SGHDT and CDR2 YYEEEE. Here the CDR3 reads CASRVYGGNEKLFF. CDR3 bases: TGTGCCAGCAGGGTCTATGGGGGTAATGAAAAACTGTTTTTT.

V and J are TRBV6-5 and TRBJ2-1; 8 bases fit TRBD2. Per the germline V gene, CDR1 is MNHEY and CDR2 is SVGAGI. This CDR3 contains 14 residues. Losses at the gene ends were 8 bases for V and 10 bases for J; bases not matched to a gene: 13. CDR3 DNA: TGTGCCAGCGCCCGTCGGGAGGGCATGGAGGAGCAGTTCTTC. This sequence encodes CASARREGMEEQFF.

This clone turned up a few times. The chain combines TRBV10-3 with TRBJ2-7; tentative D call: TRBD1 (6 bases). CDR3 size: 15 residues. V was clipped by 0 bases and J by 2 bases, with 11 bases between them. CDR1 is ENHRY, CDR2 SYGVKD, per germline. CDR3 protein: CAISESVRGTYEQYF. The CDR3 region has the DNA TGTGCCATCAGTGAGTCGGTTAGGGGGACCTACGAGCAGTACTTC.

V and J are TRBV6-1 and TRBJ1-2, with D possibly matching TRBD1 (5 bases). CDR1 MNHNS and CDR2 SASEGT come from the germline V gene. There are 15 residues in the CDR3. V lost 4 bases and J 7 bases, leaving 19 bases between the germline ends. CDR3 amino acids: CASSAQSGQGFGYTF. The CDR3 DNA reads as TGTGCCAGCAGTGCCCAATCGGGGCAGGGCTTTGGCTACACCTTC.

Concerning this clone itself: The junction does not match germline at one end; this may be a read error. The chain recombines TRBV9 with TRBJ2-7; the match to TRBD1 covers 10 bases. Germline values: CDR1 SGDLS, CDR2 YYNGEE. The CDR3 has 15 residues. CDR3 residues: CASSVGDRGSSEQYF. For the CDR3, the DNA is TGTGCCAGCAGCGTCGGGGACAGGGGATCCTCCGAGCAGTACTTC.

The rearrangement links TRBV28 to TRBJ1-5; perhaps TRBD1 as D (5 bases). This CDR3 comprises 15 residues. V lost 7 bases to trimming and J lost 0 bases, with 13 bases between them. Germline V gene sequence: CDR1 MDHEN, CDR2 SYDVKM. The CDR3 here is CASTPRDYSNQPQHF. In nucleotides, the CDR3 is TGTGCCAGCACCCCCCGGGACTATAGCAATCAGCCCCAGCATTTT. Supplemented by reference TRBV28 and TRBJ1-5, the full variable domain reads DVKVTQSSRYLVKRTGEKVFLECVQDMDHENMFWYRQDPGLGLRLIYFSYDVKMKEKGDIPEGYSVSREKKERFSLILESASTNQTSMYLCASTPRDYSNQPQHFGDGTRLSIL.

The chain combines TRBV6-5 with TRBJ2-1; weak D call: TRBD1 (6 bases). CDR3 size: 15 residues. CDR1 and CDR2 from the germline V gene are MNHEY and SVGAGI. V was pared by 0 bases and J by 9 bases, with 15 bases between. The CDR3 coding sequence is TGTGCCAGCAGTTACTCGGGGACCAGGGGTGGTGAGCAGTTCTTC. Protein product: CASSYSGTRGGEQFF.

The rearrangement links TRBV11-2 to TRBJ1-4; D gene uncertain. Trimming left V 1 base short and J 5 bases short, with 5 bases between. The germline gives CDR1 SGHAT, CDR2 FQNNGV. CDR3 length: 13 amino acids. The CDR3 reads CASSLGQNEKLFF. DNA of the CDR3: TGTGCCAGCAGCTTAGGGCAGAATGAAAAACTGTTTTTT.

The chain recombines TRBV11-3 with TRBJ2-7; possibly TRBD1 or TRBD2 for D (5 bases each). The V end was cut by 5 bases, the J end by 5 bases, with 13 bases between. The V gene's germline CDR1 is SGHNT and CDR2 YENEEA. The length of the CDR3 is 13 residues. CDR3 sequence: CASSPGTGNEQYF. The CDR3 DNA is TGTGCCAGCAGCCCAGGGACGGGGAACGAGCAGTACTTC.

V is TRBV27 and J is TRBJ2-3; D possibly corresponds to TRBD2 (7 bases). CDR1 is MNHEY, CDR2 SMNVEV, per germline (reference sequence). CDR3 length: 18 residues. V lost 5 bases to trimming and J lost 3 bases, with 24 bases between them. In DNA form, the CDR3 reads TGTGCCAGCAGTCAATTCCTCACCCGGGGGGCGCGGACAGATACGCAGTATTTT. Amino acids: CASSQFLTRGARTDTQYF.

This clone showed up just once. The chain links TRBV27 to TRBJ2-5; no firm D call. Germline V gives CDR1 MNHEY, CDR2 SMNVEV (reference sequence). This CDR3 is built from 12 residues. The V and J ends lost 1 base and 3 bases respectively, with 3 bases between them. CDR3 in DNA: TGTGCCAGCAGTTTATGGGAAGAGACCCAGTACTTC. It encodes CASSLWEETQYF.

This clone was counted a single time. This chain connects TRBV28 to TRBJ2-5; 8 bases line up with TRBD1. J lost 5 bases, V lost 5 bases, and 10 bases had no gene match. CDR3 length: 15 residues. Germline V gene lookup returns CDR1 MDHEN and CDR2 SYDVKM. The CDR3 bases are TGTGCCAGCAGTGACACTGGACAGGGTTTGGAGACCCAGTACTTC. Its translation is CASSDTGQGLETQYF.

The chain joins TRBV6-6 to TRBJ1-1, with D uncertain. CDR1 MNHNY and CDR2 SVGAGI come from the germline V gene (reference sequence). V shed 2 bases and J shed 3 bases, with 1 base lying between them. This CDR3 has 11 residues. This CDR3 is CASSYDTEAFF. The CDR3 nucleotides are TGTGCCAGCAGTTACGACACTGAAGCTTTCTTT.

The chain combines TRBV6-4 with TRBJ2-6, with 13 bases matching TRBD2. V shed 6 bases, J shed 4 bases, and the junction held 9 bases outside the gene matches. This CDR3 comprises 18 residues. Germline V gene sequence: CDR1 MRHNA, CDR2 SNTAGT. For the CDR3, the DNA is TGTGCCAGCAGGCCGGGACTAGCGGGAATGGAAGGGGCCAACGTCCTGACTTTC. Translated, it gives CASRPGLAGMEGANVLTF.

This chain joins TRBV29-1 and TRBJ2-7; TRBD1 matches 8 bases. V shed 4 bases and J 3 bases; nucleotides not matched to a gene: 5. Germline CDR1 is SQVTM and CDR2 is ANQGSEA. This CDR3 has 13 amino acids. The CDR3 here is CSVGPGQGYEQYF. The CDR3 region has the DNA TGCAGCGTTGGACCCGGACAGGGCTACGAGCAGTACTTC.

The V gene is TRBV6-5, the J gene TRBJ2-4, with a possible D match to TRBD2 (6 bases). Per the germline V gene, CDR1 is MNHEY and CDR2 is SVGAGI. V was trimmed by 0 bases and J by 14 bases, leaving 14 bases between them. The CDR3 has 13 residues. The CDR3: CASSYSTSGQEYF. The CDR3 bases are TGTGCCAGCAGTTACTCGACTAGTGGGCAAGAGTACTTC.

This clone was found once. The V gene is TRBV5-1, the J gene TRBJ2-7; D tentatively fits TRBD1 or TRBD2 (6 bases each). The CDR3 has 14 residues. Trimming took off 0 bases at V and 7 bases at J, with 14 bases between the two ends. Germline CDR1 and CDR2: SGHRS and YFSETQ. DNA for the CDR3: TGCGCCAGCAGCTTGGAGTCGGGGGCGGGGGAGCAGTACTTC. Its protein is CASSLESGAGEQYF.